Listed here are 20 T cell receptor beta chains from one sample, sequenced in a study of T cells in Graves' hyperthyroidism and ophthalmopathy. Researchers took RNA transcripts and amplified the TCR beta CDR3 regions from them. First-round RT-PCR of the TCR CDR3 relied on the HTBI primer set. TCRdb used MiXCR to reprocess the multiplex PCR reads, holding one entry per CDR3 protein. The sample shows around 270,000 distinct CDR3 sequences, approximately 19% of them seen only once. The sample consisted of blood. The receptors originated from a man between 45 and 60 years old with Graves' ophthalmopathy.

The gene calls are TRBV5-1 and TRBJ1-2; 9 nucleotides line up with TRBD1. Germline values: CDR1 SGHRS, CDR2 YFSETQ. The CDR3 consists of 17 residues. V lost 6 bases, J lost 0 bases, and 12 bases stayed unmatched. The CDR3 here is CASTLGQGVSANYGYTF. DNA of the CDR3: TGCGCCAGCACATTGGGACAGGGAGTATCTGCTAACTATGGCTACACCTTC.

The rearrangement links TRBV20-1 to TRBJ2-1; the match to TRBD2 covers 9 bases. CDR3 length: 15 amino acids. The junction had 9 bases not matched to a gene; V was cut back by 0 bases and J by 9 bases. Germline V CDR1 and CDR2: DFQATT, SNEGSKA (reference sequence). The CDR3 is CSARDLGLAFGEQFF. CDR3 nucleotide sequence: TGCAGTGCTAGAGATTTGGGACTAGCTTTCGGTGAGCAGTTCTTC.

This clonotype was recorded at least ten times. The V call is TRBV5-8, the J call TRBJ2-2; no firm D call. The length of the CDR3 is 13 residues. CDR1 SGHTS and CDR2 YDEGEE come from the germline V gene. V was trimmed by 0 bases and J by 4 bases, leaving 4 bases between them. This CDR3 is CASSLASTGELFF. The CDR3 DNA reads as TGTGCCAGCAGCTTGGCCTCCACCGGGGAGCTGTTTTTT.

V usage is TRBV9 and J usage is TRBJ1-2; no clear D gene. Trimming left V 4 bases short and J 4 bases short, with 8 bases between. Germline V gene data show CDR1 as SGDLS and CDR2 as YYNGEE. This CDR3 region has 12 residues. The CDR3 protein is CASSFDLYGYTF. CDR3 coding DNA: TGTGCCAGCAGCTTTGACCTCTATGGCTACACCTTC.

This clonotype has a count of ten or more. The chain couples TRBV5-1 to TRBJ2-7, with TRBD2 as a possible D gene (6 bases). The CDR3 extends over 15 amino acids. V was trimmed by 10 bases and J by 7 bases, leaving 27 bases between them. Looked up from germline, CDR1 is SGHRS and CDR2 is YFSETQ. CDR3 loop: CARFLGGASTREQYF. Written as DNA, the CDR3 is TGCGCCCGCTTCCTCGGGGGAGCCTCTACGAGAGAGCAGTACTTC.

The V and J genes are TRBV6-5 and TRBJ2-5, with D unresolved. There are 13 residues in the CDR3. Deletions cut 0 bases from V and 6 bases from J, with 8 bases between. The germline gives CDR1 MNHEY, CDR2 SVGAGI. Written as DNA, the CDR3 is TGTGCCAGCAGTTACTCGGTCACGCAGACCCAGTACTTC. Amino acids: CASSYSVTQTQYF.

The sample holds many counts of this clonotype. V gene TRBV7-8 combines with J gene TRBJ1-5; D is perhaps TRBD1 (5 bases). Trimming took 5 bases from V and 5 from J, leaving 16 bases between them. The CDR3 has 15 amino acids. Germline assignment: CDR1 SGHVS and CDR2 FQNEAQ. The chain's CDR3 is CASSAQQGYHQPQHF. The CDR3 region has the DNA TGTGCCAGCAGCGCACAGCAGGGCTATCATCAGCCCCAGCATTTT. The entire variable domain, with the rest obtained from reference TRBV7-8 and TRBJ1-5, is as follows: GAGVSQSPRYKVAKRGQDVALRCDPISGHVSLFWYQQALGQGPEFLTYFQNEAQLDKSGLPSDRFFAERPEGSVSTLKIQRTQQEDSAVYLCASSAQQGYHQPQHFGDGTRLSIL.

This clonotype was seen just once. The chain couples TRBV19 to TRBJ1-2; perhaps TRBD1 as D (6 bases). The ends were cut back, 3 bases at V and 3 bases at J, with 11 bases in the middle. The CDR3 is made up of 14 amino acids. Germline V gene data show CDR1 as LNHDA and CDR2 as SQIVND (reference sequence). CDR3 loop: CASSIARGDYGYTF. The CDR3 nucleotides are TGTGCCAGTAGTATTGCCAGGGGTGACTATGGCTACACCTTC.

The rearrangement uses TRBV24-1 and TRBJ2-3, with D possibly matching TRBD2 (6 bases). CDR3 size: 13 residues. V was clipped by 5 bases and J by 3 bases, with 8 bases between them. Per the germline V gene, CDR1 is KGHDR and CDR2 is SFDVKD. CDR3 region: CATSAGSTDTQYF. The CDR3 nucleotides read TGTGCCACCAGTGCCGGGAGTACAGATACGCAGTATTTT.

This clonotype was detected many times. The chain employs TRBV5-1 and TRBJ2-7; 10 nucleotides align to TRBD2. This CDR3 has 15 amino acids. After removal of 0 bases from V and 4 bases from J, the junction contained 4 bases not matched to a gene. From germline, CDR1 is SGHRS and CDR2 YFSETQ. CDR3 bases: TGCGCCAGCAGCTTGGATGGGACTAGCGTTTACGAGCAGTACTTC. Its translation: CASSLDGTSVYEQYF.

In its sample, this clonotype was seen a few times. The CDR3 DNA reads TGTGCCAGCAGTCGTACAGGGTTAACTAATGAAAAACTGTTTTTT. Its translation is CASSRTGLTNEKLFF. The rearrangement uses TRBV6-1 and TRBJ1-4; maybe TRBD1 (6 bases). The ends were cut back, 5 bases at V and 1 base at J, with 11 bases in the middle. Germline V gene sequence: CDR1 MNHNS, CDR2 SASEGT. The CDR3 spans 15 residues.

This clonotype was seen repeatedly, ten times or more. The genes are TRBV20-1 and TRBJ2-7; tentatively, D is TRBD2 (5 bases). The CDR3 is 14 amino acids. Germline assignment: CDR1 DFQATT and CDR2 SNEGSKA (reference sequence). Trimming cost V 3 bases and J 2 bases, with 14 bases left between them. Written as DNA, the CDR3 is TGCAGTGCTAGCGGAGCGGCTATGACCTACGAGCAGTACTTC. Translation: CSASGAAMTYEQYF.

The chain has TRBV20-1 and TRBJ2-6, with 8 bases lining up with TRBD1. The CDR3 length is 15 residues. CDR1 DFQATT and CDR2 SNEGSKA come from the germline V gene (reference sequence). V was pared by 2 bases and J by 3 bases, with 3 bases of the junction left unmatched. The DNA of the CDR3 is TGCAGTGCTAGAACAGGGGGTAGTGGGGCCAACGTCCTGACTTTC. Translated, it gives CSARTGGSGANVLTF.

The chain carries TRBV2 and TRBJ2-2; TRBD2 might be the D (7 bases). V lost 8 bases, J lost 13 bases, and 29 bases lay in between. The CDR3 sequence is 16 residues long. Germline V gene sequence: CDR1 SNHLY, CDR2 FYNNEI. The CDR3 here is CASAGLRGSRGEGLFF. CDR3 coding DNA: TGTGCCAGCGCGGGACTCCGCGGGAGCAGGGGTGAGGGGCTGTTTTTT.

This clonotype appeared a few times. A much larger clone lies one base from this, so it may be a read error. The chain carries TRBV5-6 and TRBJ2-5; D perhaps matches TRBD2 (6 bases). The V gene lost 3 bases and the J gene lost 4 bases, with 7 bases spanning the gap. This CDR3 has 12 residues. Germline lookup yields CDR1 SGHDT and CDR2 YYEEEE. This CDR3 reads CASSSEGETQYF. The CDR3 DNA is TGTGCCAGCAGCTCGGAGGGAGAGACCCAGTACTTC.

The rearrangement uses TRBV19 and TRBJ1-2, with a possible D match to TRBD1 (5 bases). The V and J ends lost 1 base and 2 bases respectively, with 8 bases between them. This CDR3 has 14 residues. Germline assignment: CDR1 LNHDA and CDR2 SQIVND (reference sequence). CDR3 sequence (DNA): TGTGCCAGTAGTATAGTCGGGGACAACTATGGCTACACCTTC. Residues: CASSIVGDNYGYTF. Drawing the rest from reference TRBV19 and TRBJ1-2, the complete variable domain is DGGITQSPKYLFRKEGQNVTLSCEQNLNHDAMYWYRQDPGQGLRLIYYSQIVNDFQKGDIAEGYSVSREKKESFPLTVTSAQKNPTAFYLCASSIVGDNYGYTFGSGTRLTVV.

This sequence joins TRBV6-5 and TRBJ1-1, with unresolved D. The CDR3 sequence is 15 residues long. Trimming shortened V by 5 bases and J by 3 bases, and 16 bases separated the two germline ends. The V gene's germline CDR1 is MNHEY and CDR2 SVGAGI. The CDR3 region is CASSPEYLRDTEAFF. DNA of the CDR3: TGTGCCAGCAGTCCTGAGTACCTTAGGGACACTGAAGCTTTCTTT.

This clonotype has ten or more counts. This chain connects TRBV5-6 to TRBJ1-2; no definite D call. Deletions cut 3 bases from V and 6 bases from J, with 6 bases between. Germline V gene lookup returns CDR1 SGHDT and CDR2 YYEEEE. The CDR3 extends over 11 amino acids. The CDR3 is CASSSGHGYTF. The CDR3 DNA is TGTGCCAGCAGCTCCGGACATGGCTACACCTTC.

This clonotype was observed at least ten times. The rearrangement uses TRBV6-5 and TRBJ2-1, with 13 bases that match TRBD2. This CDR3 contains 18 residues. Germline V gene sequence: CDR1 MNHEY, CDR2 SVGAGI. The V segment lost 2 bases and the J segment 3 bases; nucleotides outside the gene matches: 7. The CDR3 coding sequence is TGTGCCAGCAGTTACCGATCTCGACTAGCGGGAGGCTACAATGAGCAGTTCTTC. This gives the protein CASSYRSRLAGGYNEQFF.

This clonotype has just a few counts. The CDR3 region is CASSLKDEQFF. The DNA of the CDR3 is TGTGCCAGCAGTTTAAAAGATGAGCAGTTCTTC. The chain combines TRBV12-3 or TRBV12-4 with TRBJ2-1; D remains ambiguous. Between the trimmed V and J ends, which lost 2 bases and 8 bases, there was a span of 4 bases. This CDR3 comprises 11 residues.